This T cell receptor beta chain was captured in a study of blood T cell repertoires in COVID-19. This table comes from immunoSEQ multiplex PCR, and its TCRdb copy is limited to in-frame clones, with some not included. The table lists 390,000 or so clones, around 92% of them singletons. CDR1 is SGHDT and CDR2 is YYEEEE in the germline V gene. Trimming took 0 bases from V and 0 from J, leaving 7 bases between them. The CDR3 is 15 amino acids. Seattle's enrolled individuals joined amid active infection and were then monitored longitudinally. Sample: peripheral blood. The rearrangement links TRBV5-6 to TRBJ1-5; a weak D match, TRBD1 (5 bases). The clonotype originates from a woman younger than 45 with COVID-19, enrolled during active disease. The CDR3 sequence: CASSLGQGSNQPQHF. The CDR3 DNA follows: TGTGCCAGCAGCTTGGGGCAGGGTAGCAATCAGCCCCAGCATTTT.